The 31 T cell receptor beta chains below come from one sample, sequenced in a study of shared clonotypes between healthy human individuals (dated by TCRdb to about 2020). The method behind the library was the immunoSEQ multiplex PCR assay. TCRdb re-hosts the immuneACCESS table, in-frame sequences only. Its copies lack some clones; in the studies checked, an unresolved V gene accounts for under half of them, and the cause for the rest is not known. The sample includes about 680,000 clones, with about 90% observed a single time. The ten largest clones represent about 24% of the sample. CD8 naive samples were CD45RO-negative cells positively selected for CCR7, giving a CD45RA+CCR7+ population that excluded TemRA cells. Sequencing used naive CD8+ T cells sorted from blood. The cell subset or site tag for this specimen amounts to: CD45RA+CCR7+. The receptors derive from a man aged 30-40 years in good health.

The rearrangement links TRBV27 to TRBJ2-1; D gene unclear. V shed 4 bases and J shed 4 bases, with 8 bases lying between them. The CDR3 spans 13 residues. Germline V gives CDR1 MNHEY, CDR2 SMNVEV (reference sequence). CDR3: CASSYRVYNEQFF. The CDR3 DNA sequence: TGTGCCAGCAGTTACAGAGTATACAATGAGCAGTTCTTC.

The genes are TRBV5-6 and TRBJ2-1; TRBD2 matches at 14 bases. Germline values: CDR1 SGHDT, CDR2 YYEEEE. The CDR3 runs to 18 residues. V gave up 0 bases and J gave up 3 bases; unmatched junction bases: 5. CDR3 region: CASSLGGLAGALYNEQFF. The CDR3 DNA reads TGTGCCAGCAGCTTGGGGGGACTAGCGGGAGCCCTCTACAATGAGCAGTTCTTC.

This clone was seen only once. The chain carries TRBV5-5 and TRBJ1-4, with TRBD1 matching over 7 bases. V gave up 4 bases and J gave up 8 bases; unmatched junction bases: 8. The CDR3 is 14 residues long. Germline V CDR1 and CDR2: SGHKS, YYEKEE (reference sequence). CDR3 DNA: TGTGCCAGCAGCAGCAGGGGGATTAACGAAAAACTGTTTTTT. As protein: CASSSRGINEKLFF.

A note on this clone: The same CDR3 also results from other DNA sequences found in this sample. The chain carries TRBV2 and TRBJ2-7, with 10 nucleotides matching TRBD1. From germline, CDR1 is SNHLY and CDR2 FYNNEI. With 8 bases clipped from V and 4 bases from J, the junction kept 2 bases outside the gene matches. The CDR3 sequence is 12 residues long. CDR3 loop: CASRQGAYEQYF. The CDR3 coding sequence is TGTGCCAGCCGACAGGGGGCTTACGAGCAGTACTTC. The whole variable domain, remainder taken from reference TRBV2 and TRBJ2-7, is EPEVTQTPSHQVTQMGQEVILRCVPISNHLYFYWYRQILGQKVEFLVSFYNNEISEKSEIFDDQFSVERPDGSNFTLKIRSTKLEDSAMYFCASRQGAYEQYFGPGTRLTVT.

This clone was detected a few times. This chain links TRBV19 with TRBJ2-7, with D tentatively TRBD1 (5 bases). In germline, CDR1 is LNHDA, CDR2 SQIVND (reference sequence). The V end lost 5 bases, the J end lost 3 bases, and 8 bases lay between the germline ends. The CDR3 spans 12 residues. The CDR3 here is CASSQTDYEQYF. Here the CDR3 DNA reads TGTGCCAGTAGTCAGACAGACTACGAGCAGTACTTC.

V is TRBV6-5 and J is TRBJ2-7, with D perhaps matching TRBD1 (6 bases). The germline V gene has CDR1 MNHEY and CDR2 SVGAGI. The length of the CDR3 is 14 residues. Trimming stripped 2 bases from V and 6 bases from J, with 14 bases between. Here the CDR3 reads CASSYTDTGFEQYF. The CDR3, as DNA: TGTGCCAGCAGTTACACGGATACAGGGTTCGAGCAGTACTTC.

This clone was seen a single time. The CDR3 sequence is CASSLSVGGSEQYF. For the CDR3, the DNA is TGTGCCAGCAGTTTATCCGTAGGGGGTAGCGAGCAGTACTTC. V and J are TRBV27 and TRBJ2-7, with D perhaps matching TRBD1 (6 bases). Germline loops: CDR1 MNHEY, CDR2 SMNVEV (reference sequence). The CDR3 covers 14 residues. The ends were cut back, 0 bases at V and 6 bases at J, with 12 bases in the middle.

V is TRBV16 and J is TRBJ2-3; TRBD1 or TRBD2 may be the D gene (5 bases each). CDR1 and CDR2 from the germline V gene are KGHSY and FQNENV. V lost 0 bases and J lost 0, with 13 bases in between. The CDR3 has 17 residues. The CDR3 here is CASSQSVGGTSTDTQYF. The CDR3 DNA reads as TGTGCCAGCAGCCAATCTGTTGGGGGAACGAGCACAGATACGCAGTATTTT.

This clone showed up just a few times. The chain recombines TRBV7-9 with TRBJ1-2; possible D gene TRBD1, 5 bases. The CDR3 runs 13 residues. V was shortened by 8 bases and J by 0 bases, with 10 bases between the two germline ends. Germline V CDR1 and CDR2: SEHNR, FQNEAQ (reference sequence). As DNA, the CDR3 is TGTGCCAGCCACGGGGACTCTAACTATGGCTACACCTTC. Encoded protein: CASHGDSNYGYTF.

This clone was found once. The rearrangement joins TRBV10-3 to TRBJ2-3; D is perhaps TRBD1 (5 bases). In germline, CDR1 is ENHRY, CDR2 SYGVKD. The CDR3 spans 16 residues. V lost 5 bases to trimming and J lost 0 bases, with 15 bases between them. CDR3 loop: CAISTGQPTSTDTQYF. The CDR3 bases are TGTGCCATCAGTACAGGACAACCCACTAGCACAGATACGCAGTATTTT.

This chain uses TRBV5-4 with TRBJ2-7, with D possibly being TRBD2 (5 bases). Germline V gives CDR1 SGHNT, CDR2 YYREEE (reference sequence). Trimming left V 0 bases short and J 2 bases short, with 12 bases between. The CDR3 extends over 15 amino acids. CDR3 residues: CASSLDSRATYEQYF. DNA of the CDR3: TGTGCCAGCAGCTTGGACTCGCGGGCCACCTACGAGCAGTACTTC. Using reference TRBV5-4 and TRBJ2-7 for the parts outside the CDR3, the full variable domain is ETGVTQSPTHLIKTRGQQVTLRCSSQSGHNTVSWYQQALGQGPQFIFQYYREEENGRGNFPPRFSGLQFPNYSSELNVNALELDDSALYLCASSLDSRATYEQYFGPGTRLTVT.

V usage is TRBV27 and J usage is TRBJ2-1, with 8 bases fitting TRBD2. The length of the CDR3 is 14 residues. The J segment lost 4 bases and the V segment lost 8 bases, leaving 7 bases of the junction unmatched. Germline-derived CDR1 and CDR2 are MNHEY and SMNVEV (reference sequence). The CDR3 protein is CASAVTSGYNEQFF. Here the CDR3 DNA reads TGTGCCAGCGCGGTTACTAGCGGTTACAATGAGCAGTTCTTC.

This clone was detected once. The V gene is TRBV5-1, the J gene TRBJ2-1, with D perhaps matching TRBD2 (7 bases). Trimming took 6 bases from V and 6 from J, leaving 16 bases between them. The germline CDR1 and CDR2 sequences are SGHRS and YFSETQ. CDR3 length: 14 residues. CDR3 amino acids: CASNRREGVNEQFF. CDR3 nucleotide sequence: TGCGCCAGCAACAGGAGGGAGGGGGTCAATGAGCAGTTCTTC.

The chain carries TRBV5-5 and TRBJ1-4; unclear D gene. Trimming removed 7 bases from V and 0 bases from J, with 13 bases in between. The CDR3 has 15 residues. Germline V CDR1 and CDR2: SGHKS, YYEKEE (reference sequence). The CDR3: CASGPSFATNEKLFF. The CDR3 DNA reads TGTGCCAGCGGACCTTCCTTTGCAACTAATGAAAAACTGTTTTTT. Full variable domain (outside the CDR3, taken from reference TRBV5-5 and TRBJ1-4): DAGVTQSPTHLIKTRGQQVTLRCSPISGHKSVSWYQQVLGQGPQFIFQYYEKEERGRGNFPDRFSARQFPNYSSELNVNALLLGDSALYLCASGPSFATNEKLFFGSGTQLSVL.

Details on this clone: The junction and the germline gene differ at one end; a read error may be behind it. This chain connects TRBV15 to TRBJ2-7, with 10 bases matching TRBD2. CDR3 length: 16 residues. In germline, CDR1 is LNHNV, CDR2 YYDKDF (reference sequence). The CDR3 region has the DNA TGTGCCACCAGCAGAGACCATCTAGCGGGGGCCTACAAGCAGTACTTC. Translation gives CATSRDHLAGAYKQYF.

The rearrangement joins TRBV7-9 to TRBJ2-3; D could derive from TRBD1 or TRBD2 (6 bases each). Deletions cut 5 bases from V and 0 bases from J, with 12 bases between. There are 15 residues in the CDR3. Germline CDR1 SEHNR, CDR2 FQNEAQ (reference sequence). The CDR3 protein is CASSQWGASTDTQYF. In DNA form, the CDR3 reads TGTGCCAGCAGCCAGTGGGGGGCTAGCACAGATACGCAGTATTTT.

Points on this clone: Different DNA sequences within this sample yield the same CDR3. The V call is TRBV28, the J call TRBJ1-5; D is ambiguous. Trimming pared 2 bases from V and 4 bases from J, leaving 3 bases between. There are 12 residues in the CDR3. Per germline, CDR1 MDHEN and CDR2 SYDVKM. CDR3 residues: CASSLGNQPQHF. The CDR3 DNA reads TGTGCCAGCAGTTTAGGGAATCAGCCCCAGCATTTT. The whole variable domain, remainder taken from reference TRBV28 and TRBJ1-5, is DVKVTQSSRYLVKRTGEKVFLECVQDMDHENMFWYRQDPGLGLRLIYFSYDVKMKEKGDIPEGYSVSREKKERFSLILESASTNQTSMYLCASSLGNQPQHFGDGTRLSIL.

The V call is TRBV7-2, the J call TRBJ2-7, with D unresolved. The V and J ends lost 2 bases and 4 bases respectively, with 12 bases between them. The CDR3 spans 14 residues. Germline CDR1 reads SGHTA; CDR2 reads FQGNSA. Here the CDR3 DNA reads TGTGCCAGCAGCTTAACCAATGTGGAATACGAGCAGTACTTC. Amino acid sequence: CASSLTNVEYEQYF.

DNA for the CDR3: TGTGCCAGTACTAACAGGGATTCCTACAATGAGCAGTTCTTC. This sequence encodes CASTNRDSYNEQFF. The J gene is TRBJ2-1, the V gene TRBV19; possibly TRBD1 for D (6 bases). Germline CDR1 reads LNHDA; CDR2 reads SQIVND (reference sequence). V lost 7 bases, J lost 1 base, and 11 bases lay in between. The CDR3 has 14 amino acids.

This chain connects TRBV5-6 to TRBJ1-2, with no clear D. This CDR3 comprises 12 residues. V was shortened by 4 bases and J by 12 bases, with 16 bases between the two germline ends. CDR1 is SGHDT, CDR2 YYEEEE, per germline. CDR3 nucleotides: TGTGCCAGCAGCAATTTATTCGGTGGGAACACCTTC. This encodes CASSNLFGGNTF.

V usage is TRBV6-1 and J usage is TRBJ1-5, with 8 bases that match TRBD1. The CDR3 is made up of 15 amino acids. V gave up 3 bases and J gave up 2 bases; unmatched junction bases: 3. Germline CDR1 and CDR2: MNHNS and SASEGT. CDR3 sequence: CASSDRGRGNQPQHF. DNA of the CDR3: TGTGCCAGCAGTGACAGGGGGCGGGGCAATCAGCCCCAGCATTTT.

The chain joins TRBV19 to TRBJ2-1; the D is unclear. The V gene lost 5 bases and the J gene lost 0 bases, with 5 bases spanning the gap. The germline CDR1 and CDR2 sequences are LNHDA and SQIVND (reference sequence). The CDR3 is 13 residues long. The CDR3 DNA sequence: TGTGCCAGTAGTTTTAACTCCTACAATGAGCAGTTCTTC. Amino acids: CASSFNSYNEQFF.

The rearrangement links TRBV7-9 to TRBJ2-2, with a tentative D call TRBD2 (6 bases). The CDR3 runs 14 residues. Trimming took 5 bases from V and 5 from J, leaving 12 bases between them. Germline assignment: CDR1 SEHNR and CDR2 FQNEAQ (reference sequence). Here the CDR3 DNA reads TGTGCCAGCAGCGCCCGTGGGGGGACCGGGGAGCTGTTTTTT. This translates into CASSARGGTGELFF.

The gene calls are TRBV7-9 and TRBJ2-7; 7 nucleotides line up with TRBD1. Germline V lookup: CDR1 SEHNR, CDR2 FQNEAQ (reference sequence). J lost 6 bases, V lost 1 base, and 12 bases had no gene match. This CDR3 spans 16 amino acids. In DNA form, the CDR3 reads TGTGCCAGCAGCTTAGGAACCCCCGAGACAGGGATCGAGCAGTACTTC. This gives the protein CASSLGTPETGIEQYF. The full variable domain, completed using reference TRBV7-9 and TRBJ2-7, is DTGVSQNPRHKITKRGQNVTFRCDPISEHNRLYWYRQTLGQGPEFLTYFQNEAQLEKSRLLSDRFSAERPKGSFSTLEIQRTEQGDSAMYLCASSLGTPETGIEQYFGPGTRLTVT.

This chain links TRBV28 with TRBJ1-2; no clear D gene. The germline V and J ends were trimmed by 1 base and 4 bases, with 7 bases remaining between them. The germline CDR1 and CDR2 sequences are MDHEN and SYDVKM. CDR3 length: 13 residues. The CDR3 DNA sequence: TGTGCCAGCAGTTTATTTGCCAGCTATGGCTACACCTTC. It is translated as CASSLFASYGYTF.

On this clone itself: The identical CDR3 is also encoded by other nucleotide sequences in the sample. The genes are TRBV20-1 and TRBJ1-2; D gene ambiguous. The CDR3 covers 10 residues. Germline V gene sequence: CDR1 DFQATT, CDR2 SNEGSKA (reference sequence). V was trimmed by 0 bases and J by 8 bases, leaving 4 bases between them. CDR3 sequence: CSAREGGYTF. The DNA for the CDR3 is TGCAGTGCTAGAGAGGGAGGCTACACCTTC.

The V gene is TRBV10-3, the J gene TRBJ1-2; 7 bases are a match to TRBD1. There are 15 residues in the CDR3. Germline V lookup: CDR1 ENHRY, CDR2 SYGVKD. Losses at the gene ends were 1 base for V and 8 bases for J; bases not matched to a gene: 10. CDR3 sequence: CAISEYQGDRNGYTF. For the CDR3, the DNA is TGTGCCATCAGTGAGTATCAGGGGGACAGAAACGGCTACACCTTC.

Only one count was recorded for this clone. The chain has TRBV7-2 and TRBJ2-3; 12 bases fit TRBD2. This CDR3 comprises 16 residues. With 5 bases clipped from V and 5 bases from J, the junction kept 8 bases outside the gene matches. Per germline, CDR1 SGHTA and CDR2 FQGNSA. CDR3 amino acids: CASSPPSGLAGDTQYF. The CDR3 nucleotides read TGTGCCAGCAGCCCCCCCTCGGGACTAGCGGGAGATACGCAGTATTTT.

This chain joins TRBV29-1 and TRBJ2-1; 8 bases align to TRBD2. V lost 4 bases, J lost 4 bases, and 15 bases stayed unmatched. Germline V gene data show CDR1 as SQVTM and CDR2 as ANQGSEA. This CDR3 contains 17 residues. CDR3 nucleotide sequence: TGCAGCGTTGGGTCCCCTCCAGCGGGAGAGACATACAATGAGCAGTTCTTC. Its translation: CSVGSPPAGETYNEQFF.

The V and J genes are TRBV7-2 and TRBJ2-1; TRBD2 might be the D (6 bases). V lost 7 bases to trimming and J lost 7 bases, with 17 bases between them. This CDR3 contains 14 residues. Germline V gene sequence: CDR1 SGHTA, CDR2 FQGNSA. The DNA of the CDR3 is TGTGCCAGCACCGGACTACATCCTGGAAATGAGCAGTTCTTC. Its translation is CASTGLHPGNEQFF.

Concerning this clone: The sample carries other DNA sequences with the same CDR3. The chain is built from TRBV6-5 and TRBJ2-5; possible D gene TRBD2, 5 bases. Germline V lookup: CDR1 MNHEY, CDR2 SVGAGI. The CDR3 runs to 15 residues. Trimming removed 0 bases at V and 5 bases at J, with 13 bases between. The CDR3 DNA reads TGTGCCAGCAGTTACTCTTCAGGATCGGGGGAGACCCAGTACTTC. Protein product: CASSYSSGSGETQYF.